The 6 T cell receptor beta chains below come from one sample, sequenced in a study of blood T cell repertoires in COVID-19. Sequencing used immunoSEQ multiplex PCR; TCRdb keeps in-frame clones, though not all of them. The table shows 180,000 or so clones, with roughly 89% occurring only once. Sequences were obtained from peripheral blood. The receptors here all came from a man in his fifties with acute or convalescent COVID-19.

CDR3 region: CASSPRWGQSYNEQFF. The CDR3 DNA follows: TGTGCCAGCAGCCCTAGGTGGGGACAGAGCTACAATGAGCAGTTCTTC. The chain couples TRBV9 to TRBJ2-1; 7 positions match TRBD1. Unmatched junction bases numbered 10, after V lost 4 bases and J lost 3 bases. This CDR3 has 16 residues. From germline, CDR1 is SGDLS and CDR2 YYNGEE.

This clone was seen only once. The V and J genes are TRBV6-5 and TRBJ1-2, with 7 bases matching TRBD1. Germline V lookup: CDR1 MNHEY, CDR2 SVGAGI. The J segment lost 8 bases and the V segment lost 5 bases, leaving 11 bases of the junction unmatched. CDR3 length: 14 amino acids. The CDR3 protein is CASSQTGNQWGYTF. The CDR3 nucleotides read TGTGCCAGCAGTCAGACAGGGAACCAGTGGGGCTACACCTTC.

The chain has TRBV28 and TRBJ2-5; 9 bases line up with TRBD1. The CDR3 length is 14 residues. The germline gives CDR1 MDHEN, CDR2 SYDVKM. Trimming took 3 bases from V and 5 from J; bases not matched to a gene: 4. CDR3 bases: TGTGCCAGCAGTTTTAGGACAGGGGTGGAGACCCAGTACTTC. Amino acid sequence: CASSFRTGVETQYF.

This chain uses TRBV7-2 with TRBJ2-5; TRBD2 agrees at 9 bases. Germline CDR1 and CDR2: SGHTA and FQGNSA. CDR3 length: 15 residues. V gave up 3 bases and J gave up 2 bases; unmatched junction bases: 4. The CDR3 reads CASSFFSGGQETQYF. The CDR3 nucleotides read TGTGCCAGCAGCTTTTTTAGCGGGGGACAAGAGACCCAGTACTTC.

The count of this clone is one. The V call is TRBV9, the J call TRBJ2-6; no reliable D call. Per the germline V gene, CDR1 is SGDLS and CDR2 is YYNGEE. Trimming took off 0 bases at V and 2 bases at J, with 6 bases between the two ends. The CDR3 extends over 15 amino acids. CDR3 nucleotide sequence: TGTGCCAGCAGCGTAGCGGCGGCTGGGGCCAACGTCCTGACTTTC. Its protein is CASSVAAAGANVLTF.

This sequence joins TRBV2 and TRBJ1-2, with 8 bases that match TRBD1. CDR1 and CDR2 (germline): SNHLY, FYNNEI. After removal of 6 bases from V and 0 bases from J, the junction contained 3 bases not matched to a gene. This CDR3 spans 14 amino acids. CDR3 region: CASRGQDSNYGYTF. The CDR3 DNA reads TGTGCCAGCAGGGGACAGGATTCTAACTATGGCTACACCTTC.